Only a few counts were recorded for the clone carrying this T cell receptor beta chain. Its antigen is unknown. This specimen comes from a study of T cell responses to AZD1222 COVID-19 vaccine. Study-level background: Some second doses came at about 4 weeks and others at about 12 weeks; these were pooled. Study-wide results and caveats: Mostly white British, mostly female donors; authors suggested clonal diversity may be underestimated.

Measured with immunoSEQ multiplex PCR; TCRdb has only the in-frame clones, and not every one. The sample consists of 150,000 to 180,000 clones, roughly nine tenths of them appearing once. From germline, CDR1 is MNHEY and CDR2 SMNVEV (reference sequence). Trimming took 3 bases from V and 4 from J, leaving 21 bases between them. This CDR3 has 17 residues. The sequence came from an adult in good health. The genes are TRBV27 and TRBJ1-2; D uncertain. The sample was peripheral blood, taken on day 0 of AZD1222 vaccination. The CDR3 DNA is TGTGCCAGCAGTTTTTCCGCACAGCGAGCCTTAATCTATGGCTACACCTTC. Its translation is CASSFSAQRALIYGYTF.